The clone carrying this T cell receptor beta chain has just a few counts. Its antigen is unknown. The length of the CDR3 is 15 residues. V gave up 6 bases and J gave up 6 bases; unmatched junction bases: 13. Clinical symptoms, serum thyroxine, TRAb, thyroid ultrasound and orbital computed tomography informed diagnoses. RNA transcripts were the template for amplifying TCR beta CDR3 regions. Researchers ran a first-round RT-PCR on the TCR CDR3 using the HTBI primer set. A single record per CDR3 protein comes from TCRdb applying MiXCR to the multiplex PCR reads. Of some 650,000 distinct CDR3 sequences listed, about 16% are singletons. This entry comes from a study of T cells in Graves' hyperthyroidism and ophthalmopathy. Regarding the study as a whole: Blood held most thyroid clonotypes expanded above 0.001 frequency.

The V and J genes are TRBV12-3 or TRBV12-4 and TRBJ2-7; 8 bases are shared with TRBD2. Sequenced: blood. The sequence was obtained from a woman between 35 and 50 years old with Graves' ophthalmopathy. The CDR3 is CASSSAGARVSEQYF. The CDR3 nucleotides are TGTGCCAGCAGCTCAGCGGGAGCCCGCGTATCCGAGCAGTACTTC.